What follows is one T cell receptor beta chain and its context. The data belong to a study of OX40 agonist ivuxolimab in advanced cancers. V was clipped by 3 bases and J by 6 bases, with 3 bases between them. Germline V gives CDR1 SNHLY, CDR2 FYNNEI. The CDR3 contains 11 residues. Assay: immunoSEQ multiplex PCR; the TCRdb copy retains only in-frame clones and omits some. Of 100,000 or so clones in the sample, more than 85% were seen once. The sample consisted of CD4+ or CD8+ T cells sorted from blood, taken in a trial of the OX40 agonist ivuxolimab. The V and J genes are TRBV2 and TRBJ2-1; no clear D. This TCR was sampled from an adult with an advanced solid tumor such as melanoma, head and neck, liver or kidney cancer. CDR3 sequence: CASSDFNEQFF. The CDR3 region has the DNA TGTGCCAGCAGTGACTTCAATGAGCAGTTCTTC.